This T cell receptor (beta chain) was identified in a study of shared clonotypes between healthy human individuals. Whole-study results and caveats: Larger estimated richness was generally recorded for naive subsets relative to memory subsets. Between several donors, naive CD4 clonotypes were shared at a level of around 5.1%.

Remarks on this clone: Its antigen is unidentified.

This CDR3 comprises 15 residues. The germline V gene encodes CDR1 MDHEN and CDR2 SYDVKM. Losses at the gene ends were 2 bases for V and 9 bases for J; bases not matched to a gene: 9. The deep-level immunoSEQ assay was used. The DNA input per sorted-subset replicate PCR was 200 ng, corresponding to some 33,000 T cell genomes. The data were produced by immunoSEQ multiplex PCR, yet TCRdb's version contains in-frame clones alone and is incomplete. The sample holds a few hundred thousand clones, 97% seen once. The sample consisted of naive CD4+ T cells sorted from blood. Indicated subset: CD45RA+ positively selected. This clonotype was sampled from a woman in her twenties or thirties in good health. This chain uses TRBV28 with TRBJ1-5; 8 bases agree with TRBD1. The CDR3 reads CASSLRGRGPSPQHF. In nucleotides, the CDR3 is TGTGCCAGCAGTTTACGGGGCAGGGGGCCGTCGCCCCAGCATTTT. Full variable domain (remainder filled in from reference TRBV28 and TRBJ1-5): DVKVTQSSRYLVKRTGEKVFLECVQDMDHENMFWYRQDPGLGLRLIYFSYDVKMKEKGDIPEGYSVSREKKERFSLILESASTNQTSMYLCASSLRGRGPSPQHFGDGTRLSIL.